The sequence of this TCR beta chain was determined in a study of cytomegalovirus exposure and HLA in healthy donors. The CDR3 contains 13 residues. Germline CDR1 SQVTM, CDR2 ANQGSEA. Trimming removed 1 base at V and 3 bases at J, with 10 bases between. Each donor's status was that of a healthy bone marrow donor. As regards this clone: What it binds is not known.

Findings and caveats of the study: In a later analysis, V- and J-gene trimming of beta chains associated with a DCLRE1C missense variant, replicated independently. The listing of approximately 160 TCR beta chains classed them as cytomegalovirus-associated.

The PCR ran on 60 Vbeta and 13 Jbeta primers. Measured with immunoSEQ multiplex PCR; TCRdb has only the in-frame clones, and not every one. This sample carries approximately 220,000 clones, roughly 84% of them seen once, and the ten largest clones take over 0.65%. The chain carries TRBV29-1 and TRBJ2-7; no clear D gene. The sample comprised PBMCs. This TCR was sampled from a boy between 2 and 10 years old in good health and CMV-seronegative. The CDR3 DNA sequence: TGCAGCGTTGAAGTTATGGAGAGCTACGAGCAGTACTTC. Amino acids: CSVEVMESYEQYF.